These T cell receptor beta chains were read from a single sample in a study of blood T cell repertoires in COVID-19. Assay: immunoSEQ multiplex PCR; the TCRdb copy retains only in-frame clones and omits some. The profile covers fewer than 200,000 clones, with approximately 84% appearing a single time and about 24% taken by the ten largest. Specimen: peripheral blood. Source of these receptors: a woman aged 80 or over with acute or convalescent COVID-19. Each CDR3 is given with its conserved first and last residue. Fields, in order: V gene, CDR3 length, D gene, J gene, CDR3 DNA, CDR3 protein. The D gene is left open where the match is weak.

v_gene: TRBV6-1; len: 14; d_gene: .; j_gene: TRBJ2-5; CDR3nt: TGTGCCAGCAGTGAAGACAGGGTAAGGGAGACCCAGTACTTC; CDR3aa: CASSEDRVRETQYF
v_gene: TRBV15; len: 11; d_gene: .; j_gene: TRBJ2-3; CDR3nt: TGTGCCACCAGCCGGTCGGATACGCAGTATTTT; CDR3aa: CATSRSDTQYF
v_gene: TRBV4-2; len: 13; d_gene: .; j_gene: TRBJ1-6; CDR3nt: TGTGCCAGCAGCCAAAGGGGTGATTCACCCCTCCACTTT; CDR3aa: CASSQRGDSPLHF
v_gene: TRBV5-1; len: 18; d_gene: .; j_gene: TRBJ1-6; CDR3nt: TGCGCCAGCAGCTTGGTCCCTCTCACTAGCTCCTATAATTCACCCCTCCACTTT; CDR3aa: CASSLVPLTSSYNSPLHF
v_gene: TRBV19; len: 11; d_gene: .; j_gene: TRBJ2-2; CDR3nt: TGTGCCAGTAGTACCACGGGGTGGCTGTTTTTT; CDR3aa: CASSTTGWLFF
v_gene: TRBV5-1; len: 15; d_gene: .; j_gene: TRBJ1-4; CDR3nt: TGCGCCAGCAGCCTCCGGAGGGGAGGTAATGAAAAACTGTTTTTT; CDR3aa: CASSLRRGGNEKLFF
v_gene: TRBV10-3; len: 15; d_gene: TRBD1; j_gene: TRBJ1-1; CDR3nt: TGTGCCATCAGACCCGGGACAGGGGCGAACACTGAAGCTTTCTTT; CDR3aa: CAIRPGTGANTEAFF
v_gene: TRBV12-5; len: 11; d_gene: TRBD2; j_gene: TRBJ2-1; CDR3nt: TGTGCTAGTGGTTTTAGGGCGGGAGCGTTCTTC; CDR3aa: CASGFRAGAFF
v_gene: TRBV19; len: 16; d_gene: .; j_gene: TRBJ2-6; CDR3nt: TGTGCCAGTAGTCTACGGGACTTTTCTGGGGCCAACGTCCTGACTTTC; CDR3aa: CASSLRDFSGANVLTF
v_gene: TRBV7-8; len: 16; d_gene: TRBD1; j_gene: TRBJ1-2; CDR3nt: TGTGCCAGCAGCTTAGGATCTAGCTCTTACAGGGGTGGCTACACCTTC; CDR3aa: CASSLGSSSYRGGYTF
v_gene: TRBV6-5; len: 14; d_gene: .; j_gene: TRBJ1-1; CDR3nt: TGTGCCAGCAGGGGCCCGGGGGGCCTGTCTGAAGCTTTCTTT; CDR3aa: CASRGPGGLSEAFF
v_gene: TRBV10-2; len: 11; d_gene: .; j_gene: TRBJ2-7; CDR3nt: TGCGCCAGCAGTGACGGGTACGAGCAGTACTTC; CDR3aa: CASSDGYEQYF
v_gene: TRBV5-1; len: 15; d_gene: .; j_gene: TRBJ1-1; CDR3nt: TGCGCCAGCAGCTTGAGATTTGGGCGCCAGAGTGAAGCTTTCTTT; CDR3aa: CASSLRFGRQSEAFF
v_gene: TRBV11-3; len: 15; d_gene: TRBD1; j_gene: TRBJ1-1; CDR3nt: TGTGCCAGCAGCTTAGGGACAGGGATCGACACTGAAGCTTTCTTT; CDR3aa: CASSLGTGIDTEAFF
v_gene: TRBV6-5; len: 12; d_gene: TRBD1; j_gene: TRBJ1-2; CDR3nt: TGTGCCAGCAGCCAAGGGGGCCGGGGCTACACCTTC; CDR3aa: CASSQGGRGYTF
v_gene: TRBV28; len: 15; d_gene: TRBD1; j_gene: TRBJ1-5; CDR3nt: TGTGCCAGCAGTTCTACAGGGGAGGTAGGACAGCCCCAGCATTTT; CDR3aa: CASSSTGEVGQPQHF
v_gene: TRBV27; len: 16; d_gene: TRBD2; j_gene: TRBJ2-2; CDR3nt: TGTGCCAGCAGTTTATTAGCGGGAGGTACCCCCGGGGAGCTGTTTTTT; CDR3aa: CASSLLAGGTPGELFF
v_gene: TRBV27; len: 16; d_gene: .; j_gene: TRBJ1-1; CDR3nt: TGTGCCAGCAGTTTTCTGGCAGGGCGGGAGAACACTGAAGCTTTCTTT; CDR3aa: CASSFLAGRENTEAFF
v_gene: TRBV14; len: 13; d_gene: .; j_gene: TRBJ1-2; CDR3nt: TGTGCCAGCAGCCCGGACAGAAGCTATGGCTACACCTTC; CDR3aa: CASSPDRSYGYTF
v_gene: TRBV7-2; len: 11; d_gene: .; j_gene: TRBJ1-5; CDR3nt: TGTGCCAGCAGCTTCGGTGGTCTCCAGCATTTT; CDR3aa: CASSFGGLQHF
v_gene: TRBV7-2; len: 13; d_gene: .; j_gene: TRBJ1-1; CDR3nt: TGTGCCAGCACCTTAAGGCTCGACAGTGAAGCTTTCTTT; CDR3aa: CASTLRLDSEAFF
v_gene: TRBV19; len: 16; d_gene: TRBD2; j_gene: TRBJ2-7; CDR3nt: TGTGCCAGTAGTCCCGCCGGGACTAGCGGTTCCTACGAGCAGTACTTC; CDR3aa: CASSPAGTSGSYEQYF
v_gene: TRBV30; len: 14; d_gene: .; j_gene: TRBJ2-2; CDR3nt: TGTGCCTGGAGTCGGCGGATGAACACCGGGGAGCTGTTTTTT; CDR3aa: CAWSRRMNTGELFF
v_gene: TRBV3-1/TRBV3-2; len: 15; d_gene: TRBD2; j_gene: TRBJ2-7; CDR3nt: TGTGCCAGCAGCCAAGATCCCGGGAGGGCAGACGAGCAGTACTTC; CDR3aa: CASSQDPGRADEQYF
v_gene: TRBV6-2/TRBV6-3; len: 16; d_gene: TRBD2; j_gene: TRBJ2-5; CDR3nt: TGTGCCAGCAGTTGGGCGACTAGCGCATACGGGGAGACCCAGTACTTC; CDR3aa: CASSWATSAYGETQYF
v_gene: TRBV6-4; len: 19; d_gene: TRBD2; j_gene: TRBJ2-3; CDR3nt: TGTGCCAGCAGTGCCCCCGGGACTAGCGGGAGGGCGGGGACAGATACGCAGTATTTT; CDR3aa: CASSAPGTSGRAGTDTQYF
v_gene: TRBV4-1; len: 15; d_gene: .; j_gene: TRBJ1-4; CDR3nt: TGCGCCAGCAGCCATGACGGGACAAAGAATGAAAAACTGTTTTTT; CDR3aa: CASSHDGTKNEKLFF
v_gene: TRBV7-2; len: 13; d_gene: .; j_gene: TRBJ2-1; CDR3nt: TGTGCCAGCAGCTTAAGGGGTGTCAATGAGCAGTTCTTC; CDR3aa: CASSLRGVNEQFF
v_gene: TRBV5-1; len: 20; d_gene: TRBD1; j_gene: TRBJ2-6; CDR3nt: TGCGCCAGCAGCTCTCAATGGGACAGGCTCAACAACTCTGGGGCCAACGTCCTGACTTTC; CDR3aa: CASSSQWDRLNNSGANVLTF
v_gene: TRBV18; len: 14; d_gene: .; j_gene: TRBJ1-2; CDR3nt: TGTGCCAGCTCACCTGGAGACAGCATCTATGGCTACACCTTC; CDR3aa: CASSPGDSIYGYTF
v_gene: TRBV3-1/TRBV3-2; len: 14; d_gene: TRBD1; j_gene: TRBJ2-5; CDR3nt: TGTGCCAGCAGCCCCCGGGACAGACAAGAGACCCAGTACTTC; CDR3aa: CASSPRDRQETQYF
v_gene: TRBV5-4; len: 16; d_gene: TRBD1; j_gene: TRBJ1-1; CDR3nt: TGTGCCAGCAGCCTAAGACAGGGGCTGATCGTTGCTGAAGCTTTCTTT; CDR3aa: CASSLRQGLIVAEAFF
v_gene: TRBV5-4; len: 15; d_gene: TRBD2; j_gene: TRBJ2-1; CDR3nt: TGTGCCAGCAGCATTACTAGCGGGAAGCTGAATGAGCAGTTCTTC; CDR3aa: CASSITSGKLNEQFF